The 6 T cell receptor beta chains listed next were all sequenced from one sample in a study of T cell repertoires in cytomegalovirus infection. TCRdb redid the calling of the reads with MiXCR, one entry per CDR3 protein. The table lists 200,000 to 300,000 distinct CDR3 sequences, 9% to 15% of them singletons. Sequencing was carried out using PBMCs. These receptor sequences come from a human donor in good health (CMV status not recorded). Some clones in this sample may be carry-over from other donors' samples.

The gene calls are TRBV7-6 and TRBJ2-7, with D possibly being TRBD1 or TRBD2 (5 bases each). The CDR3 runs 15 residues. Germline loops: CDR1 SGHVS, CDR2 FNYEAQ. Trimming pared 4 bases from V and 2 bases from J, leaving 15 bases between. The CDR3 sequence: CASSSTGTVPYEQYF. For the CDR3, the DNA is TGTGCCAGCAGCTCTACCGGGACCGTTCCCTACGAGCAGTACTTC.

The CDR3 loop is CSVESRQETQYF. In DNA, the CDR3 is TGCAGCGTTGAATCTCGACAAGAGACCCAGTACTTC. The rearrangement uses TRBV29-1 and TRBJ2-5; D uncertain. Trimming removed 2 bases at V and 2 bases at J, with 6 bases between. Germline V gives CDR1 SQVTM, CDR2 ANQGSEA. The CDR3 sequence is 12 residues long. Based on the CDR3 plus reference TRBV29-1 and TRBJ2-5, the full variable domain is SAVISQKPSRDICQRGTSLTIQCQVDSQVTMMFWYRQQPGQSLTLIATANQGSEATYESGFVIDKFPISRPNLTFSTLTVSNMSPEDSSIYLCSVESRQETQYFGPGTRLLVL.

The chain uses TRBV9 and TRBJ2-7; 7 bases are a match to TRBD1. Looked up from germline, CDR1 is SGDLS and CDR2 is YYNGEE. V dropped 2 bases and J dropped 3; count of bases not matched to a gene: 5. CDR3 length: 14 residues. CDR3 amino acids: CASSVYRDSYEQYF. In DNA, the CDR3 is TGTGCCAGCAGCGTTTATCGGGACAGCTACGAGCAGTACTTC. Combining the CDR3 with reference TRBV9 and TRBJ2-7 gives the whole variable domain DSGVTQTPKHLITATGQRVTLRCSPRSGDLSVYWYQQSLDQGLQFLIQYYNGEERAKGNILERFSAQQFPDLHSELNLSSLELGDSALYFCASSVYRDSYEQYFGPGTRLTVT.

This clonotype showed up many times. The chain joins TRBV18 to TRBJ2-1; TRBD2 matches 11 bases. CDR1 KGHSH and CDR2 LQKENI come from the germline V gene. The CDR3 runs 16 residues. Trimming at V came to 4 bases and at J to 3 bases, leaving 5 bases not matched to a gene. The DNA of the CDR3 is TGTGCCAGCTCACGACCCGGGACTAGCGGCTACAATGAGCAGTTCTTC. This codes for CASSRPGTSGYNEQFF.

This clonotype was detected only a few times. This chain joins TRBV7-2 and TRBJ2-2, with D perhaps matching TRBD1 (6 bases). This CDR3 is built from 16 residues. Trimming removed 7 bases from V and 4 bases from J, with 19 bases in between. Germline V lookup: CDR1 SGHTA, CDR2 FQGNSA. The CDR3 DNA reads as TGTGCCAGCACCCCACGAGAGGCAGGGGTCACCGGGGAGCTGTTTTTT. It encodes CASTPREAGVTGELFF.

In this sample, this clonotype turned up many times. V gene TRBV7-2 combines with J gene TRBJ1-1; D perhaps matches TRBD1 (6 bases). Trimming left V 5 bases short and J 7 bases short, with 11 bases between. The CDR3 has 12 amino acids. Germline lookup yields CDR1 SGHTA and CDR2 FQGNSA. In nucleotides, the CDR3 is TGTGCCAGCAGCGCCACAGGGCTTGAAGCTTTCTTT. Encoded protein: CASSATGLEAFF.